The sequence of this TCR beta chain was determined in a study of beta chain features in type 1 diabetes. Study in general: Healthy donors and patients had similar age, gender and cell yields.

The length of the CDR3 is 17 residues. Germline assignment: CDR1 SEHNR and CDR2 FQNEAQ (reference sequence). After removal of 3 bases from V and 4 bases from J, the junction contained 10 bases not matched to a gene. Findings of the study overall: A greater similarity of naive, central memory and Treg TCRB repertoires was seen among patients than among healthy donors. No resolution was reached here on whether HLA type influences TCRB rearrangement. Shortening of TCRB CDR3s, moderate but significant, appeared in all four CD4+ subsets of Type 1 diabetes patients.

A remark on this clone: As yet, its antigen is unknown.

Isolated RNA was reverse transcribed in full, so expressed TCRB transcripts were sequenced. Naive, central memory and regulatory T cell samples averaged about 3.6 million immunoSEQ reads each. The repertoire was sequenced with immunoSEQ multiplex PCR; TCRdb's copy has only in-frame clones and lacks some. The table has some 350,000 clones, roughly 14% seen once. The chain is built from TRBV7-9 and TRBJ2-3, with TRBD1 matching 10 bases. The sample consisted of naive CD4+ T cells from blood. The clonotype comes from a woman aged 18-29 years with type 1 diabetes. CDR3 sequence: CASSLRTTGGRSDTQYF. Written as DNA, the CDR3 is TGTGCCAGCAGCTTGCGAACGACAGGGGGCAGATCAGATACGCAGTATTTT.